These 20 T cell receptor beta chains were sequenced from one sample in a study of identical twins. TCRdb redid the calling of the 5' RACE reads with MiXCR, one entry per CDR3 protein. This sample has about 550,000 distinct CDR3 sequences, with approximately 20% found just once. In addition, the sample was reused for a study of yellow fever vaccine responses in identical twins.

The specimen was CD4+ T cells sorted from blood. The receptors come from a woman under 30 in good health.

The J gene is TRBJ2-5, the V gene TRBV7-6; D perhaps matches TRBD2 (7 bases). The CDR3 runs 16 residues. V was trimmed by 5 bases and J by 1 base, leaving 17 bases between them. The germline CDR1 and CDR2 sequences are SGHVS and FNYEAQ. CDR3 sequence: CASSPMRGGGQETQYF. The CDR3 DNA follows: TGTGCCAGCAGCCCCATGAGGGGGGGGGGCCAAGAGACCCAGTACTTC.

This CDR3 reads CSAAGRDLSYNEQFF. The CDR3 DNA reads TGCAGCGCCGCCGGACGGGACCTCTCCTACAATGAGCAGTTCTTC. V usage is TRBV29-1 and J usage is TRBJ2-1, with D tentatively TRBD1 or TRBD2 (5 bases each). The V gene's germline CDR1 is SQVTM and CDR2 ANQGSEA. The ends were cut back, 7 bases at V and 0 bases at J, with 16 bases in the middle. The CDR3 length is 15 residues.

The chain employs TRBV7-6 and TRBJ2-1; the D gene is possibly TRBD2 (5 bases). V was clipped by 1 base and J by 0 bases, with 7 bases between them. The CDR3 length is 15 residues. Germline CDR1 and CDR2: SGHVS and FNYEAQ. The CDR3: CASSLVAYSYNEQFF. CDR3 nucleotide sequence: TGTGCCAGCAGCTTAGTAGCGTACTCCTACAATGAGCAGTTCTTC.

The V call is TRBV7-9, the J call TRBJ2-7; D gene uncertain. The V gene's germline CDR1 is SEHNR and CDR2 FQNEAQ (reference sequence). CDR3 length equals 14 residues. With 2 bases removed from V and 5 bases from J, the gap between germline ends came to 13 bases. In DNA form, the CDR3 reads TGTGCCAGCAGCTTAAAAGGGATAGAACACGAGCAGTACTTC. It translates to CASSLKGIEHEQYF.

This chain connects TRBV6-2 or TRBV6-3 to TRBJ2-3, with a weak D call TRBD1 (5 bases). Trimming cost V 6 bases and J 7 bases, with 11 bases left between them. Germline-derived CDR1 and CDR2 are MNHEY and SVGEGT. The CDR3 is 12 residues long. The CDR3 coding sequence is TGTGCCAGCAGCTACCAGGGTTATACGCAGTATTTT. It encodes CASSYQGYTQYF.

This clonotype was counted only a few times. The chain recombines TRBV7-7 with TRBJ2-1; TRBD2 is a possible D gene (5 bases). Per germline, CDR1 SSHAT and CDR2 FNYEAQ (reference sequence). The CDR3 spans 15 residues. V was pared by 0 bases and J by 5 bases, with 11 bases between. Here the CDR3 DNA reads TGTGCCAGCAGCTTAGCGCTAGCCCTAAACAATGAGCAGTTCTTC. Its translation is CASSLALALNNEQFF.

The genes are TRBV6-1 and TRBJ2-7; 8 bases are shared with TRBD1. Germline assignment: CDR1 MNHNS and CDR2 SASEGT. Germline trimming cut 1 base from V and 0 bases from J; bases unmatched to any gene: 5. This CDR3 has 16 residues. CDR3 sequence (DNA): TGTGCCAGCAGTGAAGGACCGGGACAGGTCTCCTACGAGCAGTACGTC. Its protein product is CASSEGPGQVSYEQYV.

This clonotype was counted many times. The genes are TRBV11-2 and TRBJ2-5, with D tentatively TRBD1 (5 bases). The V end was cut by 5 bases, the J end by 2 bases, with 6 bases between. The CDR3 has 12 residues. Per the germline V gene, CDR1 is SGHAT and CDR2 is FQNNGV. The CDR3, as DNA: TGTGCCAGCAGCCAGGGACAAGAGACCCAGTACTTC. Translating gives CASSQGQETQYF.

This sequence joins TRBV2 and TRBJ1-5; tentatively, D is TRBD1 (5 bases). Germline loops: CDR1 SNHLY, CDR2 FYNNEI. The length of the CDR3 is 14 residues. V was trimmed by 6 bases and J by 0 bases, leaving 9 bases between them. CDR3 nucleotides: TGTGCCAGCAGGGGAGACAGTAGCAATCAGCCCCAGCATTTT. Translated, it gives CASRGDSSNQPQHF.

The table lists this clonotype with a few counts. The chain couples TRBV20-1 to TRBJ1-2, with 8 bases matching TRBD1. With V trimmed by 6 bases and J by 2 bases, 8 bases remained unmatched. Germline V lookup: CDR1 DFQATT, CDR2 SNEGSKA (reference sequence). The CDR3 loop spans 14 amino acids. This CDR3 reads CSAPRQGRNYGYTF. The CDR3 region has the DNA TGCAGTGCCCCCCGACAGGGGCGGAACTATGGCTACACCTTC.

This sequence joins TRBV4-1 and TRBJ2-5; 7 nucleotides match TRBD1. Germline assignment: CDR1 MGHRA and CDR2 YSYEKL. Trimming cost V 3 bases and J 4 bases; bases outside gene matches: 5. CDR3 length: 14 residues. The CDR3 reads CASSHPGTAETQYF. CDR3 DNA: TGCGCCAGCAGCCACCCAGGGACAGCAGAGACCCAGTACTTC.

This clonotype has a handful of counts. The chain couples TRBV12-3 or TRBV12-4 to TRBJ2-1, with TRBD2 matching over 8 bases. The CDR3 extends over 16 amino acids. V dropped 4 bases and J dropped 4; count of bases not matched to a gene: 9. CDR3 in amino acids: CASSWGASGPYNEQFF. The CDR3 coding sequence is TGTGCCAGCAGTTGGGGCGCTAGCGGGCCTTACAATGAGCAGTTCTTC.

This sequence joins TRBV24-1 and TRBJ2-7, with TRBD1 identical over 8 bases. J was trimmed by 0 bases and V by 7 bases; bases with no gene match: 10. The CDR3 covers 16 residues. CDR1 is KGHDR, CDR2 SFDVKD, per germline. The CDR3 region has the DNA TGTGCCACCAGGAGGATGACAGGGGTCTACTCCTACGAGCAGTACTTC. Translated: CATRRMTGVYSYEQYF.

This clonotype was counted only a few times. The chain employs TRBV19 and TRBJ2-2; D uncertain. V dropped 3 bases and J dropped 7 bases, with 9 bases sitting between them. CDR3 length equals 13 residues. Germline values: CDR1 LNHDA, CDR2 SQIVND (reference sequence). DNA of the CDR3: TGTGCCAGTAGTATCGGCGGCTTCGGGGAGCTGTTTTTT. It translates to CASSIGGFGELFF. Variable domain in full (rest from reference TRBV19 and TRBJ2-2): DGGITQSPKYLFRKEGQNVTLSCEQNLNHDAMYWYRQDPGQGLRLIYYSQIVNDFQKGDIAEGYSVSREKKESFPLTVTSAQKNPTAFYLCASSIGGFGELFFGEGSRLTVL.

Only a few counts were recorded for this clonotype. This sequence joins TRBV5-6 and TRBJ2-3; 9 bases line up with TRBD2. Germline CDR1 SGHDT, CDR2 YYEEEE. The CDR3 length is 14 residues. V lost 4 bases, J lost 5 bases, and 5 bases stayed unmatched. Here the CDR3 DNA reads TGTGCCAGCAGCAGTAGACTAGCGGTAGATACGCAGTATTTT. This sequence encodes CASSSRLAVDTQYF. The full variable domain, its missing parts supplied by reference TRBV5-6 and TRBJ2-3, is DAGVTQSPTHLIKTRGQQVTLRCSPKSGHDTVSWYQQALGQGPQFIFQYYEEEERQRGNFPDRFSGHQFPNYSSELNVNALLLGDSALYLCASSSRLAVDTQYFGPGTRLTVL.

This clonotype showed up many times. This chain joins TRBV3-1 and TRBJ1-5; unclear D gene. CDR1 LGHDT and CDR2 YNNKEL come from the germline V gene (reference sequence). V shed 0 bases and J shed 3 bases, with 6 bases lying between them. The CDR3 has 14 amino acids. The CDR3 sequence is CASSQDLINQPQHF. Written as DNA, the CDR3 is TGTGCCAGCAGCCAAGATCTAATCAATCAGCCCCAGCATTTT.

This clonotype has just a few counts. The V gene is TRBV20-1, the J gene TRBJ2-2; D gene ambiguous. Germline CDR1 reads DFQATT; CDR2 reads SNEGSKA (reference sequence). This CDR3 comprises 15 residues. V was pared by 3 bases and J by 5 bases, with 16 bases between. The CDR3 DNA reads as TGCAGTGCTAGTGAGGCCGGACGGAATACCGGGGAGCTGTTTTTT. Its protein is CSASEAGRNTGELFF.

This clonotype was seen a few times. J is TRBJ2-7 and V is TRBV27, with TRBD1 matching 8 bases. The V gene's germline CDR1 is MNHEY and CDR2 SMNVEV (reference sequence). The CDR3 totals 15 residues. J was trimmed by 0 bases and V by 4 bases; bases with no gene match: 5. The CDR3 sequence is CASSSGQESSYEQYF. DNA of the CDR3: TGTGCCAGCAGTTCGGGACAGGAGAGCTCCTACGAGCAGTACTTC.

This clonotype turned up a few times. V and J are TRBV6-5 and TRBJ2-2; 10 positions match TRBD1. This CDR3 is built from 19 residues. Trimming removed 2 bases from V and 4 bases from J; junction bases left unmatched: 13. Germline CDR1 MNHEY, CDR2 SVGAGI. The CDR3 sequence: CASSYLALGQGGGTGELFF. CDR3 sequence (DNA): TGTGCCAGCAGTTACCTTGCACTCGGACAGGGGGGTGGCACCGGGGAGCTGTTTTTT.

About this clonotype: Relative to the germline gene, one junction end is altered; a read error may explain this. This chain connects TRBV10-2 to TRBJ2-2, with a tentative D call TRBD2 (6 bases). This CDR3 is 15 amino acids long. Germline loops: CDR1 WSHSY, CDR2 SAAADI. This CDR3 is CASRESAGPSGELFF. The DNA of the CDR3 is TGCGCCAGCAGGGAGTCAGCGGGCCCCTCCGGGGAGCTGTTTTTT.